A single TCR beta chain is shown here with its context. The antigen is unknown. The data were taken from a study of blood T cell dynamics during melanoma immunotherapy. Study-level information: Standard first-line treatment here was pembrolizumab or nivolumab plus ipilimumab in metastatic melanoma.

Study conclusions and caveats: PBMC repertoires of eventual disease-control patients split at W3 into clonality or diversity gains.

Documented time point: pre-treatment baseline. Disease control meant complete response, partial response or stable disease at 12 weeks. Looked up from germline, CDR1 is GTSNPN and CDR2 is SVGIG (reference sequence). The junction had 8 bases not matched to a gene; V was cut back by 0 bases and J by 6 bases. The CDR3 is 16 residues long. Libraries were prepared by immunoSEQ multiplex PCR; TCRdb keeps only in-frame clonotypes and omits some of them. The sample lists around 20,000 clones, approximately 89% occurring once. This sample comprised blood, obtained from a patient treated with checkpoint blockade. The genes are TRBV30 and TRBJ2-2; 9 positions agree with TRBD2. This clonotype was sampled from a human donor with melanoma. CDR3 sequence reads: CAWSVISGRISGELFF. The CDR3 coding sequence is TGTGCCTGGAGTGTAATAAGCGGGAGGATCTCCGGGGAGCTGTTTTTT.